The 8 T cell receptor beta chains given below trace back to one sample, sequenced in a study of identifying expanded T cells in peripheral blood. Sequencing was performed with immunoSEQ multiplex PCR; in TCRdb, only in-frame clones are kept and a portion is missing. The sample has about 120,000 clones, about four fifths seen once; the top ten hold 3.3%. Sequences were obtained from blood. The source is a person between 18 and 69 years old in good health.

The chain couples TRBV5-1 to TRBJ1-1; D may be TRBD1 (6 bases). Between the trimmed V and J ends, which lost 4 bases and 8 bases, there was a span of 18 bases. Germline V CDR1 and CDR2: SGHRS, YFSETQ. The CDR3 has 14 amino acids. The CDR3 reads CASSRWPGGREAFF. The CDR3 DNA follows: TGCGCCAGCAGCCGGTGGCCGGGGGGCCGGGAAGCTTTCTTT.

CDR3 DNA sequence: TGTGCCAGCAGCTTCGGACGGGATTATGGCTACACCTTC. The encoded protein is CASSFGRDYGYTF. The V and J genes are TRBV11-2 and TRBJ1-2; no firm D call. Germline values: CDR1 SGHAT, CDR2 FQNNGV. The CDR3 totals 13 residues. Trimming removed 3 bases at V and 5 bases at J, with 10 bases between.

This rearrangement joins TRBV27 to TRBJ2-2; the match to TRBD1 covers 7 bases. Germline CDR1 is MNHEY and CDR2 is SMNVEV (reference sequence). The junction had 5 bases not matched to a gene; V was cut back by 5 bases and J by 2 bases. This CDR3 comprises 15 residues. Written as DNA, the CDR3 is TGTGCCAGCAGTAGAGGGACAGATAACACCGGGGAGCTGTTTTTT. This translates into CASSRGTDNTGELFF.

This chain connects TRBV2 to TRBJ2-7; D gene uncertain. CDR3 length: 10 residues. Per germline, CDR1 SNHLY and CDR2 FYNNEI. The germline V and J ends were trimmed by 5 bases and 4 bases, with 3 bases remaining between them. The CDR3 sequence: CASSNYEQYF. The DNA of the CDR3 is TGTGCCAGCAGTAATTACGAGCAGTACTTC.

The chain is built from TRBV7-3 and TRBJ1-5; 10 bases match TRBD1. Trimming at V came to 5 bases and at J to 4 bases, leaving 5 bases not matched to a gene. CDR1 and CDR2 (germline): SGHTA, FQGTGA. CDR3 size: 15 residues. The CDR3 protein is CASSKTGGGNQPQHF. The CDR3 region has the DNA TGTGCCAGCAGCAAGACAGGGGGCGGGAATCAGCCCCAGCATTTT.

The genes are TRBV19 and TRBJ2-3; 7 nucleotides align to TRBD1. The junction had 7 bases not matched to a gene; V was cut back by 9 bases and J by 4 bases. Germline V gives CDR1 LNHDA, CDR2 SQIVND (reference sequence). The CDR3 is 13 amino acids. The CDR3 loop reads CASGTVSADTQYF. The CDR3, as DNA: TGTGCCAGCGGGACAGTTAGTGCAGATACGCAGTATTTT.

The V and J genes are TRBV7-2 and TRBJ1-5; a weak D match, TRBD1 (6 bases). This CDR3 is 15 amino acids long. From germline, CDR1 is SGHTA and CDR2 FQGNSA. The ends were cut back, 6 bases at V and 3 bases at J, with 15 bases in the middle. In DNA form, the CDR3 reads TGTGCCAGCAGTGCAGAATCGGGGGCCAATCAGCCCCAGCATTTT. Its translation is CASSAESGANQPQHF.

This clone was counted a few times. The chain joins TRBV14 to TRBJ1-2, with D possibly matching TRBD1 (6 bases). This CDR3 is built from 13 residues. From germline, CDR1 is SGHDN and CDR2 FVKESK. The V end lost 1 base, the J end lost 11 bases, and 14 bases lay between the germline ends. The CDR3 DNA reads TGTGCCAGCAGCCAAGTCTTCAGGGGCCTTTACACCTTC. Translating it yields CASSQVFRGLYTF.